The 6 T cell receptor beta chains below come from one sample, sequenced in a study of cytomegalovirus exposure and HLA in healthy donors. Both 60 Vbeta primers and 13 Jbeta primers went into the PCR. Libraries were prepared by immunoSEQ multiplex PCR; TCRdb keeps only in-frame clonotypes and omits some of them. The data contain about 230,000 clones, 85% of them singletons. The sequenced material came from PBMCs. The receptors were sampled from a human donor in good health.

This clone was counted only a few times. This chain links TRBV5-4 with TRBJ2-1, with a weak D call TRBD2 (7 bases). The CDR3 has 16 residues. V lost 7 bases and J 2 bases, leaving 19 bases between the germline ends. The V gene's germline CDR1 is SGHNT and CDR2 YYREEE (reference sequence). CDR3 DNA sequence: TGTGCCAGCCTCTCAGGGGCTAGCGGTACCTACAATGAGCAGTTCTTC. Translation gives CASLSGASGTYNEQFF.

V gene TRBV15 combines with J gene TRBJ2-2, with TRBD1 matching 7 bases. The CDR3 has 15 residues. Germline V gene sequence: CDR1 LNHNV, CDR2 YYDKDF (reference sequence). V gave up 5 bases and J gave up 3 bases; unmatched junction bases: 6. CDR3 sequence (DNA): TGTGCCACCAGCCGGGACAGACTATACACCGGGGAGCTGTTTTTT. Translation: CATSRDRLYTGELFF.

For the CDR3, the DNA is TGTGCCAGCAGCTCCTTAGCGAGTGAGCAGTTCTTC. Its translation is CASSSLASEQFF. V is TRBV5-4 and J is TRBJ2-1, with D perhaps TRBD2 (5 bases). V lost 3 bases, J lost 9 bases, and 10 bases lay in between. CDR1 and CDR2 (germline): SGHNT, YYREEE (reference sequence). The CDR3 covers 12 residues.

V usage is TRBV5-8 and J usage is TRBJ2-1; D is unresolved. The CDR3 consists of 15 residues. Between the trimmed V and J ends, which lost 0 bases and 7 bases, there was a span of 14 bases. The germline V gene has CDR1 SGHTS and CDR2 YDEGEE. The CDR3 DNA reads as TGTGCCAGCAGCTTGGGTGATTCAGGATTAAATGAGCAGTTCTTC. It is translated as CASSLGDSGLNEQFF.

The rearrangement uses TRBV10-3 and TRBJ2-3; weak D call: TRBD2 (6 bases). Germline CDR1 and CDR2: ENHRY and SYGVKD. The V end lost 11 bases, the J end lost 8 bases, and 32 bases lay between the germline ends. The length of the CDR3 is 17 residues. CDR3 residues: CAPMDTSIPLRGGTQYF. Written as DNA, the CDR3 is TGTGCCCCAATGGACACTAGCATACCCCTCCGTGGTGGTACGCAGTATTTT.

The rearrangement uses TRBV9 and TRBJ2-7, with D possibly matching TRBD2 (5 bases). Germline CDR1 SGDLS, CDR2 YYNGEE. V shed 4 bases and J shed 5 bases, with 16 bases lying between them. The CDR3 spans 14 residues. The CDR3 region is CASSPGVARDEQYF. DNA for the CDR3: TGTGCCAGCAGCCCCGGGGTCGCACGGGACGAGCAGTACTTC. The variable domain in full, with the rest retrieved from reference TRBV9 and TRBJ2-7, is DSGVTQTPKHLITATGQRVTLRCSPRSGDLSVYWYQQSLDQGLQFLIQYYNGEERAKGNILERFSAQQFPDLHSELNLSSLELGDSALYFCASSPGVARDEQYFGPGTRLTVT.